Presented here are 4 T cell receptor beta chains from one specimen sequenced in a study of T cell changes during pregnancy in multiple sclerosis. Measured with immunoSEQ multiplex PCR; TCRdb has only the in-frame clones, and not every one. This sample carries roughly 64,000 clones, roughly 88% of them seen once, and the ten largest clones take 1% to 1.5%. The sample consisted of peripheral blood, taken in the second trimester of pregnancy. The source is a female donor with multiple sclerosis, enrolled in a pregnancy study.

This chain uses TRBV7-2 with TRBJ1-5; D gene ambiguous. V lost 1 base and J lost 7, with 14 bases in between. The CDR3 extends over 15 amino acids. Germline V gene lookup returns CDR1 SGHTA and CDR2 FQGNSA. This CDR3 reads CASSLDPRGRQPQHF. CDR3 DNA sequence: TGTGCCAGCAGCTTAGATCCCCGTGGCAGACAGCCCCAGCATTTT.

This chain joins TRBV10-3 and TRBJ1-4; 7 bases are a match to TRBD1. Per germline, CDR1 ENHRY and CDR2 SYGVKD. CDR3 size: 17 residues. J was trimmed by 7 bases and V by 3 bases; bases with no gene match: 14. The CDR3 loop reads CAISEKRSRGVGEKLFF. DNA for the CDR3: TGTGCCATCAGTGAAAAAAGGAGCAGGGGGGTTGGTGAAAAACTGTTTTTT.

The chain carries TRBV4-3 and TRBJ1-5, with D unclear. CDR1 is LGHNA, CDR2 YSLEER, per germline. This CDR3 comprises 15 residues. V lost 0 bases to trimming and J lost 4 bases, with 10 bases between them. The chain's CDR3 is CASSQDRSGNQPQHF. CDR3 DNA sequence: TGCGCCAGCAGCCAAGATCGCTCGGGGAATCAGCCCCAGCATTTT.

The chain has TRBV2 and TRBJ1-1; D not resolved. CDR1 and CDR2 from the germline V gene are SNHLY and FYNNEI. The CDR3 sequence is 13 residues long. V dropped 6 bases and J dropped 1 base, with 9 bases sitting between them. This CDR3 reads CASRSLRNTEAFF. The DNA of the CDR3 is TGTGCCAGCAGAAGCTTGAGGAACACTGAAGCTTTCTTT.